This passage covers 10 T cell receptor beta chains from one sample sequenced in a study of cytomegalovirus exposure and HLA in healthy donors (dated by TCRdb to 2017 to 2019). Libraries were made using the immunoSEQ multiplex PCR assay. TCRdb stores this immuneACCESS table with in-frame sequences only. Part of the clones is absent; in the studies checked, under half of the shortfall reflects unresolved V genes, and no reason is known for the rest. The sample has some 98,000 clones on record, around 90% of them singletons. The ten largest account for roughly 3.8% of the sample. The sequenced sample was PBMCs. The source is a woman in her 30s in good health and CMV-seronegative.

The table lists this clone with a count of one. The rearrangement links TRBV2 to TRBJ2-2; 10 nucleotides line up with TRBD2. V was pared by 5 bases and J by 2 bases, with 5 bases of the junction left unmatched. Germline V lookup: CDR1 SNHLY, CDR2 FYNNEI. The CDR3 spans 16 residues. The CDR3 nucleotides read TGTGCCAGCAGTTATGGACTAGCGGTAAACACCGGGGAGCTGTTTTTT. Translated, it gives CASSYGLAVNTGELFF.

The genes are TRBV6-1 and TRBJ1-2; 11 bases match TRBD1. The ends lost 2 bases at V and 8 bases at J; junction bases unmatched: 13. The germline gives CDR1 MNHNS, CDR2 SASEGT. The length of the CDR3 is 17 residues. The CDR3 is CASSELGTGGKRSGYTF. DNA for the CDR3: TGTGCCAGCAGTGAATTGGGGACAGGGGGTAAGAGGAGCGGCTACACCTTC.

This clone was seen repeatedly, ten times or more. The chain combines TRBV4-2 with TRBJ2-3; D possibly corresponds to TRBD2 (6 bases). Germline assignment: CDR1 LGHNA and CDR2 YNFKEQ. V was cut by 0 bases and J by 7 bases, with 11 bases left in between. The CDR3 is 14 residues long. The CDR3 DNA is TGTGCCAGCAGCCAAGATGCGGGAAGGAATACGCAGTATTTT. Its protein product is CASSQDAGRNTQYF.

J is TRBJ2-6 and V is TRBV6-4, with TRBD1 as a possible D gene (6 bases). The V end was cut by 2 bases, the J end by 2 bases, with 7 bases between. Germline values: CDR1 MRHNA, CDR2 SNTAGT. The CDR3 is 15 residues long. The CDR3 loop is CASSDGTTGANVLTF. The CDR3 DNA reads TGTGCCAGCAGTGACGGGACAACTGGGGCCAACGTCCTGACTTTC.

J is TRBJ2-7 and V is TRBV15; TRBD2 agrees at 10 bases. This CDR3 region has 16 residues. In germline, CDR1 is LNHNV, CDR2 YYDKDF (reference sequence). V lost 0 bases, J lost 2 bases, and 4 bases stayed unmatched. Here the CDR3 DNA reads TGTGCCACCAGCAGAGATCATACTAGCGGGACCTACGAGCAGTACTTC. This translates into CATSRDHTSGTYEQYF.

V gene TRBV19 combines with J gene TRBJ2-5, with TRBD2 matching over 12 bases. This CDR3 has 16 amino acids. Germline V gene data show CDR1 as LNHDA and CDR2 as SQIVND (reference sequence). With 3 bases clipped from V and 7 bases from J, the junction kept 9 bases outside the gene matches. In DNA, the CDR3 is TGTGCCAGTAGTATGTACCCGGGACTAGCGGGCGGGACCCAGTACTTC. This gives the protein CASSMYPGLAGGTQYF.

The genes are TRBV6-1 and TRBJ2-7; tentative D call: TRBD2 (5 bases). Trimming took 1 base from V and 7 from J, leaving 11 bases between them. Germline-derived CDR1 and CDR2 are MNHNS and SASEGT. This CDR3 is built from 13 residues. The CDR3 here is CASSEVRAGEQYF. CDR3 sequence (DNA): TGTGCCAGCAGTGAAGTGAGGGCGGGTGAGCAGTACTTC.

The chain employs TRBV5-1 and TRBJ2-6, with D possibly TRBD1 on 5 matching bases. The CDR3 loop spans 18 amino acids. CDR1 and CDR2 (germline): SGHRS, YFSETQ. Trimming left V 2 bases short and J 1 base short, with 16 bases between. CDR3: CASSLPGKPSSGANVLTF. The DNA for the CDR3 is TGCGCCAGCAGCTTACCAGGGAAACCCTCATCTGGGGCCAACGTCCTGACTTTC.

Remarks on this clone: The same CDR3 also results from other DNA sequences found in this sample. The chain recombines TRBV20-1 with TRBJ2-5; TRBD2 is a possible D gene (6 bases). Trimming removed 4 bases from V and 4 bases from J, with 7 bases in between. Looked up from germline, CDR1 is DFQATT and CDR2 is SNEGSKA (reference sequence). CDR3 length equals 11 residues. CDR3 sequence (DNA): TGCAGTGCTACGCGGGGAGAGACCCAGTACTTC. Amino acids: CSATRGETQYF.

The rearrangement joins TRBV28 to TRBJ1-3; D is ambiguous. This CDR3 contains 14 residues. V shed 7 bases and J shed 0 bases, with 10 bases lying between them. Germline V lookup: CDR1 MDHEN, CDR2 SYDVKM. CDR3 sequence (DNA): TGTGCCAGCACGCGTGGTGGCTCTGGAAACACCATATATTTT. Translated: CASTRGGSGNTIYF.